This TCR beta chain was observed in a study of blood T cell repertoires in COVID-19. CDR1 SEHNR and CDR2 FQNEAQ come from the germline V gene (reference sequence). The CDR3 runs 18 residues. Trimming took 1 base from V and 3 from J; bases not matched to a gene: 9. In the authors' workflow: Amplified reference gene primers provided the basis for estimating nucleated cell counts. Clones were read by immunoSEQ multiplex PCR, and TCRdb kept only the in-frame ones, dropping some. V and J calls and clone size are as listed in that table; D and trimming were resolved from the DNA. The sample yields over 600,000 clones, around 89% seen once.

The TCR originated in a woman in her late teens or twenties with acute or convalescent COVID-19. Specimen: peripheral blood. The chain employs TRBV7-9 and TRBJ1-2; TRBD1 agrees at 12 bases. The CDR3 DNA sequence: TGTGCCAGCAGCTTAGGCCCGGGACAGGGGGCTCTCTACTATGGCTACACCTTC. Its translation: CASSLGPGQGALYYGYTF.